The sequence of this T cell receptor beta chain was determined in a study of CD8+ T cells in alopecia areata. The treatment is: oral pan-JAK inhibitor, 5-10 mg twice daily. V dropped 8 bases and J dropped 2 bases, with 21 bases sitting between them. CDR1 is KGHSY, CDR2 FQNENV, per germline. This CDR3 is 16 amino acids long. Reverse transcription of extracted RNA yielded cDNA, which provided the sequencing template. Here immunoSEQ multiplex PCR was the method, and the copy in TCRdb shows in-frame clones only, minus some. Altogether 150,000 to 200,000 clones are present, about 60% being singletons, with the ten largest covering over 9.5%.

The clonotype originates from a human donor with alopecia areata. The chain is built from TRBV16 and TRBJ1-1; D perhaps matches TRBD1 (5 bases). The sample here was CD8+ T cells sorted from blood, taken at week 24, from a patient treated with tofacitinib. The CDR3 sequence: CASQGGEREVNTEAFF. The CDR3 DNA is TGTGCCAGCCAGGGCGGGGAAAGGGAGGTCAACACTGAAGCTTTCTTT.